This is a list of T cell receptor beta chains from one sample in a study of OX40 agonist ivuxolimab in advanced cancers. Generated by immunoSEQ multiplex PCR, the TCRdb table keeps only in-frame clones and is missing some. The table shows about 79,000 clones, with less than 95% occurring only once. This specimen consisted of CD4+ or CD8+ T cells sorted from blood, obtained in a trial of the OX40 agonist ivuxolimab. The receptors were sampled from an adult with an advanced solid tumor such as melanoma, head and neck, liver or kidney cancer. Each CDR3 is given with its conserved first and last residue. D genes are given only for firm matches. Expanded clones are given a class, and other clones once, few, many or no size at all.

NA	TRBJ2-3	TRBD2	TRBV19	TGTGCCAGTAGTATAGCCCGGGGGGGCCCAGATACGCAGTATTTT	CASSIARGGPDTQYF
NA	TRBJ2-1	TRBD2	TRBV15	TGTGCCACCAGCAGAGCAAGGGCGGGAGGGATAAAGGATGAGCAGTTCTTC	CATSRARAGGIKDEQFF
once	TRBJ1-4	TRBD1	TRBV6-5	TGTGCCAGCAGCCTAGGACAGGGCAAGGAAAAACTGTTTTTT	CASSLGQGKEKLFF
NA	TRBJ2-7	NA	TRBV5-4	TGTGCCAGCAGCTTCGAACAGGGTTCCTACGAGCAGTACTTC	CASSFEQGSYEQYF
NA	TRBJ2-5	NA	TRBV2	TGTGCCATTTTATGGGGGGAGATAGAGACCCAGTACTTC	CAILWGEIETQYF
NA	TRBJ2-5	NA	TRBV14	TGTGCCAGCAGCCGCGACACTGAGACACAAGAGACCCAGTACTTC	CASSRDTETQETQYF
once	TRBJ2-5	TRBD1	TRBV2	TGTGCCAGCAGGACAGGGATGGAGACCCAGTACTTC	CASRTGMETQYF
NA	TRBJ2-7	NA	TRBV25-1	TGTGCCAGCAGTGAGGCGGAGTGGCAGGGAGTCCACGAGCAGTACTTC	CASSEAEWQGVHEQYF
NA	TRBJ2-1	NA	TRBV10-3	TGTGCCATCAGTGAGTCTAGGAGGGGGGGGACAGACAATGAGCAGTTCTTC	CAISESRRGGTDNEQFF
NA	TRBJ2-7	TRBD1	TRBV2	TGTGCCAGCAGTGACCCGACAGGGAACTTGGAGCAGTACTTC	CASSDPTGNLEQYF
NA	TRBJ2-6	TRBD2	TRBV11-2	TGTGCCAGCAGCCCGGGACTAGCGGGAGGCCCCGGGGCCAACGTCCTGACTTTC	CASSPGLAGGPGANVLTF
NA	TRBJ1-1	TRBD1	TRBV5-1	TGCGCCAGCACGTCGGACAGGGGAGTAACTGAAGCTTTCTTT	CASTSDRGVTEAFF
NA	TRBJ2-1	TRBD2	TRBV4-3	TGCGCCAGCAGCCAAGACACTAGCGGGAGCTTATACAATGAGCAGTTCTTC	CASSQDTSGSLYNEQFF
NA	TRBJ2-3	NA	TRBV10-3	TGTGCCATCACCGGAGAGGGGCGAACAGATACGCAGTATTTT	CAITGEGRTDTQYF
NA	TRBJ2-5	TRBD2	TRBV19	TGTGCCAGTAGTATAGGCGGGGGAGTAGAGACCCAGTACTTC	CASSIGGGVETQYF
NA	TRBJ2-3	TRBD1	TRBV7-9	TGTGCCAGCAGCCCTTGGAGACAGGGGGAGGGAGATACGCAGTATTTT	CASSPWRQGEGDTQYF
NA	TRBJ2-3	NA	TRBV7-9	TGTGCCAGCAGCCCCGAAACAGATACGCAGTATTTT	CASSPETDTQYF
NA	TRBJ1-4	TRBD1	TRBV6-5	TGTGCCACCCTCGACCGGACAGGTCCTACTGAAAAACTGTTTTTT	CATLDRTGPTEKLFF
NA	TRBJ2-7	NA	TRBV27	TGTGCCAGCAGCTCGCCTAGAGGCTCCTACGAGCAGTACTTC	CASSSPRGSYEQYF
NA	TRBJ1-5	TRBD1	TRBV27	TGTGCCAGCAGTATTGGGACAGGGGGCCAGCCCCAGCATTTT	CASSIGTGGQPQHF
NA	TRBJ1-1	TRBD1	TRBV5-1	TGCGCCAGCAGCTGGACAGGGGAGAGTCCTGAAGCTTTCTTT	CASSWTGESPEAFF
NA	TRBJ2-7	NA	TRBV27	TGTGCCAGCAGTTTGAAGGGCAGGAGCTCCTACGAGCAGTACTTC	CASSLKGRSSYEQYF
few	TRBJ1-2	NA	TRBV2	TGTGCCAGCAGTGAAGCGCTTCGGGGGGAATACTATGGCTACACCTTC	CASSEALRGEYYGYTF
NA	TRBJ1-2	NA	TRBV7-2	TGTGCCAGCAGCCCCTGGGAGGAAACCTATGGCTACACCTTC	CASSPWEETYGYTF
NA	TRBJ2-7	NA	TRBV29-1	TGCAGCGTTGAGGGTAGGGGAAGCTCCTACGAGCAGTACTTC	CSVEGRGSSYEQYF
NA	TRBJ1-4	NA	TRBV14	TGTGCCAGCAGCCAAGATAGTGAGGAAAAACTGTTTTTT	CASSQDSEEKLFF
NA	TRBJ1-2	NA	TRBV6-5	TGTGCCAGCAGTTACTATCCCGGGGGCAGTGGCTACACCTTC	CASSYYPGGSGYTF
NA	TRBJ1-4	NA	TRBV5-1	TGCGCCAGCAGCTCTATACTGGACGGAGCTAATGAAAAACTGTTTTTT	CASSSILDGANEKLFF
NA	TRBJ2-7	NA	TRBV7-3	TGTGCCAGCAGCCCTACTAGCAAAGGCGAGCAGTACTTC	CASSPTSKGEQYF
NA	TRBJ2-3	TRBD2	TRBV7-9	TGTGCCAGCAGCTTGGGCGGGGGGCGACATACGCAGTATTTT	CASSLGGGRHTQYF
NA	TRBJ2-7	NA	TRBV7-9	TGTGCCAGTATGGCGGCGGGATTCTACGAGCAGTACTTC	CASMAAGFYEQYF
once	TRBJ2-1	NA	TRBV11-2	TGTGCCAGCAGCTTAGTAGGTGGGGAAGAGCAGTTCTTC	CASSLVGGEEQFF
NA	TRBJ2-7	TRBD1	TRBV6-1	TGTGCCAGCAGTGAAGAGGGACAGGGGTTCTACGAGCAGTACTTC	CASSEEGQGFYEQYF
NA	TRBJ1-1	NA	TRBV29-1	TGCAGCGTTGAGGTACTTTCTGAAGCTTTCTTT	CSVEVLSEAFF
NA	TRBJ2-7	NA	TRBV4-1	TGCGCCAGCAGCCTCATAGACGGGGGGCTCGACGAGCAGTACTTC	CASSLIDGGLDEQYF